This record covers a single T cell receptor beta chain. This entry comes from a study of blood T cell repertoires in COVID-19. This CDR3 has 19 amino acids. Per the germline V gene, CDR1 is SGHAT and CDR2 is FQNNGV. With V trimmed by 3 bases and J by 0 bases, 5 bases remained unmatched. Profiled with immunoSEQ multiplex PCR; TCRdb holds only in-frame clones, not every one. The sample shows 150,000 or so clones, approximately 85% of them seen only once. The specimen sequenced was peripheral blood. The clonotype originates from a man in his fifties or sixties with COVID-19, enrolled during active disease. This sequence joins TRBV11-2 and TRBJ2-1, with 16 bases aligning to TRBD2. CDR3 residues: CASSFGTSGRGSSYNEQFF. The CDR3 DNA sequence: TGTGCCAGCAGCTTTGGGACTAGCGGGAGGGGCAGCTCCTACAATGAGCAGTTCTTC.